The next 9 T cell receptor beta chains were all read from a single sample in a study of T cell clones after liver transplantation. Using immunoSEQ multiplex PCR, the repertoire was profiled, and TCRdb retains in-frame clones only, with some absent. This table holds 70,000 to 85,000 clones, around 80% found once. The material was CD4+ T cells from blood, obtained before liver transplant. The receptors were sampled from a human donor who received a liver transplant.

CDR3 protein: CSAAKGEKLFF. The CDR3 DNA follows: TGCAGTGCTGCCAAGGGAGAAAAACTGTTTTTT. The chain carries TRBV20-1 and TRBJ1-4; D remains ambiguous. V was pared by 5 bases and J by 8 bases, with 9 bases between. This CDR3 spans 11 amino acids. Per germline, CDR1 DFQATT and CDR2 SNEGSKA (reference sequence).

A word on this clone: One end of the junction does not line up with germline, which may come from a read error. The gene calls are TRBV28 and TRBJ1-5; D gene unclear. The CDR3 length is 13 residues. Germline-derived CDR1 and CDR2 are MDHEN and SYDVKM. The CDR3 sequence is CATSRTLVQPQHF. The CDR3, as DNA: TGTGCCACCAGTCGGACGTTGGTTCAGCCCCAGCATTTT.

The rearrangement links TRBV5-1 to TRBJ1-2; D is unclear. The V and J ends lost 3 bases and 6 bases respectively, with 9 bases between them. There are 12 residues in the CDR3. Germline CDR1 SGHRS, CDR2 YFSETQ. DNA for the CDR3: TGCGCCAGCAGCTCTGGACCCAATGGCTACACCTTC. This encodes CASSSGPNGYTF.

The rearrangement links TRBV7-2 to TRBJ1-2, with TRBD1 identical over 9 bases. From germline, CDR1 is SGHTA and CDR2 FQGNSA. The V gene end was trimmed by 5 bases and the J gene end by 4 bases; junction bases not matched to a gene: 8. The CDR3 consists of 15 residues. For the CDR3, the DNA is TGTGCCAGCAGCACCAACAGGGGGCAAGGCTATGGCTACACCTTC. Amino acid sequence: CASSTNRGQGYGYTF.

The rearrangement joins TRBV5-1 to TRBJ2-5; D is possibly TRBD1 (5 bases). Deletions cut 2 bases from V and 2 bases from J, with 10 bases between. The CDR3 loop spans 14 amino acids. The germline CDR1 and CDR2 sequences are SGHRS and YFSETQ. As DNA, the CDR3 is TGCGCCAGCAGCTTCCAGGGTGGGCAAGAGACCCAGTACTTC. Translated, it gives CASSFQGGQETQYF. Using reference TRBV5-1 and TRBJ2-5 for the parts outside the CDR3, the full variable domain is KAGVTQTPRYLIKTRGQQVTLSCSPISGHRSVSWYQQTPGQGLQFLFEYFSETQRNKGNFPGRFSGRQFSNSRSEMNVSTLELGDSALYLCASSFQGGQETQYFGPGTRLLVL.

This clone has only a few counts. The chain employs TRBV5-1 and TRBJ1-1, with TRBD1 matching 8 bases. The CDR3 length is 14 residues. Germline-derived CDR1 and CDR2 are SGHRS and YFSETQ. Trimming removed 4 bases from V and 1 base from J; junction bases left unmatched: 3. As DNA, the CDR3 is TGCGCCAGCAGCAAGGGACAGGCGAACACTGAAGCTTTCTTT. Its translation: CASSKGQANTEAFF. The variable domain in full, completed from reference TRBV5-1 and TRBJ1-1, reads KAGVTQTPRYLIKTRGQQVTLSCSPISGHRSVSWYQQTPGQGLQFLFEYFSETQRNKGNFPGRFSGRQFSNSRSEMNVSTLELGDSALYLCASSKGQANTEAFFGQGTRLTVV.

The gene calls are TRBV5-1 and TRBJ2-7; D might be TRBD2 (6 bases). The CDR3 totals 15 residues. Trimming shortened V by 4 bases and J by 3 bases, and 17 bases separated the two germline ends. Germline assignment: CDR1 SGHRS and CDR2 YFSETQ. The CDR3 here is CASSILSGPLYEQYF. CDR3 DNA sequence: TGCGCCAGCAGCATTCTTAGCGGACCCCTCTACGAGCAGTACTTC.

V gene TRBV5-5 combines with J gene TRBJ1-1, with D possibly matching TRBD1 (6 bases). V was trimmed by 7 bases and J by 12 bases, leaving 22 bases between them. Per germline, CDR1 SGHKS and CDR2 YYEKEE (reference sequence). CDR3 size: 13 residues. The CDR3 DNA reads TGTGCCAGCTATGTTTTGGGGGGCCTGGAGACTTTCTTT. This codes for CASYVLGGLETFF.

The CDR3 sequence: CASSYSEGEQFF. In nucleotides, the CDR3 is TGTGCCAGCAGTTACTCAGAGGGGGAGCAGTTCTTC. This chain connects TRBV6-6 to TRBJ2-1; either TRBD1 or TRBD2 may supply D (5 bases each). Germline V lookup: CDR1 MNHNY, CDR2 SVGAGI (reference sequence). The CDR3 consists of 12 residues. The V and J ends lost 0 bases and 10 bases respectively, with 7 bases between them.